This TCR beta chain derives from a study of T cells in Graves' hyperthyroidism and ophthalmopathy. Whole-study findings and limits: The blood repertoire included most of the expanded thyroid clonotypes above 0.001.

The junction had 6 bases not matched to a gene; V was cut back by 5 bases and J by 4 bases. Germline V lookup: CDR1 SGHAT, CDR2 FQNNGV. The CDR3 covers 15 residues. RNA transcripts yielded amplified TCR beta CDR3 regions. When the TCR CDR3 underwent first-round RT-PCR, the HTBI primer set was used. TCRdb called the multiplex PCR reads again in MiXCR, with one record for every CDR3 protein. The data show about 290,000 distinct CDR3 sequences, 10% to 15% seen once. Newly diagnosed patients aged 18 to 65 had hyperthyroidism of under 2 months' duration. Orbital computed tomography, thyroid ultrasound, serum thyroxine and TRAb, and clinical symptoms together informed the diagnoses. About this clonotype: Antigen: not known.

The source of this sequence is a woman in her 30s with Graves' hyperthyroidism that later progressed to Graves' ophthalmopathy. The chain has TRBV11-2 and TRBJ1-1, with 11 positions matching TRBD1. Sample: blood. CDR3 protein: CASSKAGQGGTEAFF. The CDR3 nucleotides are TGTGCCAGCAGCAAAGCGGGACAGGGGGGCACTGAAGCTTTCTTT. Filled out from reference TRBV11-2 and TRBJ1-1, the complete variable domain reads EAGVAQSPRYKIIEKRQSVAFWCNPISGHATLYWYQQILGQGPKLLIQFQNNGVVDDSQLPKDRFSAERLKGVDSTLKIQPAKLEDSAVYLCASSKAGQGGTEAFFGQGTRLTVV.